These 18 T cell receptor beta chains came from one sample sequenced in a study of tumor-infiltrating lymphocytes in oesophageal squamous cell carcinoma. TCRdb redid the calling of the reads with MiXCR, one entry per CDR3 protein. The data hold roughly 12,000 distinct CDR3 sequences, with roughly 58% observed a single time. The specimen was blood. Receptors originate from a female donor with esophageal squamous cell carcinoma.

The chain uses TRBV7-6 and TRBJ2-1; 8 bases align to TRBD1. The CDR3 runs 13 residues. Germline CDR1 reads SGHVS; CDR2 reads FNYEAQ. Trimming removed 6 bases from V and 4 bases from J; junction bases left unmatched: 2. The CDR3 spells CASRRQGYNEQFF. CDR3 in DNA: TGTGCCAGCAGACGACAGGGGTACAATGAGCAGTTCTTC.

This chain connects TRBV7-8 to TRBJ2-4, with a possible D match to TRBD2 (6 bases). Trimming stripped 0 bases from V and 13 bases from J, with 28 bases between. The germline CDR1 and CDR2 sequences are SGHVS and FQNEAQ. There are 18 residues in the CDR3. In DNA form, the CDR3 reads TGTGCCAGCAGCTTAGCCGGGACTGGCGGGTTAAGTCGTGGGGAGCAGTACTTC. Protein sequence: CASSLAGTGGLSRGEQYF.

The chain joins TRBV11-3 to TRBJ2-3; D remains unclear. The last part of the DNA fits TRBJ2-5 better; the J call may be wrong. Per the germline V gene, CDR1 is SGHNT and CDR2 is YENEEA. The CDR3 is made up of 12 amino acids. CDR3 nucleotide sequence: TGTGCCAGCAGCTTATTTGGGGAGACCCAGTACTTC. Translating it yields CASSLFGETQYF.

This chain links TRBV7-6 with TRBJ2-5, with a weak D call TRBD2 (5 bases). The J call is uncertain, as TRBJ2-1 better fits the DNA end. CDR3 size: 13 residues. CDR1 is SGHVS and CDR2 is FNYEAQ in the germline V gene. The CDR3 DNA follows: TGTGCCAGCAGCTTAGCTATAGGGAGACGACAGTTCTTC. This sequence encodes CASSLAIGRRQFF.

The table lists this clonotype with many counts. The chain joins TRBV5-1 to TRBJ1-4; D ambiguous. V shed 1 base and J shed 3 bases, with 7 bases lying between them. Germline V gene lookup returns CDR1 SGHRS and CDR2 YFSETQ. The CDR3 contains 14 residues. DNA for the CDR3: TGCGCCAGCAGCTTGAGGCGGTCTAATGAAAAACTGTTTTTT. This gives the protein CASSLRRSNEKLFF.

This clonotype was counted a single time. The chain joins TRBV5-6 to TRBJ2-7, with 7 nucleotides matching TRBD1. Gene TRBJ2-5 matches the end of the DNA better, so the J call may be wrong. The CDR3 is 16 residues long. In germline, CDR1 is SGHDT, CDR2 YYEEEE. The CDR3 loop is CASSLGAGTAEETQYF. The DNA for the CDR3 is TGTGCCAGCAGCTTGGGGGCCGGGACAGCAGAAGAGACCCAGTACTTC.

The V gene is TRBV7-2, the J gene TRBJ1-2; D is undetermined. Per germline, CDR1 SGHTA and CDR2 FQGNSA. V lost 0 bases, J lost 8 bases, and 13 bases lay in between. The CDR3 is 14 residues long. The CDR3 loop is CASSLAGGSLGYTF. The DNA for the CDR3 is TGTGCCAGCAGCTTAGCGGGCGGAAGCTTGGGCTACACCTTC. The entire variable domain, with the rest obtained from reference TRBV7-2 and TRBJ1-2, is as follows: GAGVSQSPSNKVTEKGKDVELRCDPISGHTALYWYRQSLGQGLEFLIYFQGNSAPDKSGLPSDRFSAERTGGSVSTLTIQRTQQEDSAVYLCASSLAGGSLGYTFGSGTRLTVV.

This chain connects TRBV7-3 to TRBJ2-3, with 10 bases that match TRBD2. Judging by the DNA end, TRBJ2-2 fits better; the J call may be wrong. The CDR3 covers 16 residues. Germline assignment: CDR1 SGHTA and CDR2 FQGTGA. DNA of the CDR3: TGTGCCAGCAGCTCAACCGGGGGACTAGCGATCGGGGAGCTGTTTTTT. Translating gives CASSSTGGLAIGELFF.

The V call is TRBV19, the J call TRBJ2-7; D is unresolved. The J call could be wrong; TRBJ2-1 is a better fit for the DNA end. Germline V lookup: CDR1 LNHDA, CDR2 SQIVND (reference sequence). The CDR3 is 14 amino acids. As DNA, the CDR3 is TGTGCCAGTAGTATCCCGGGCCTGCCTGAAGAGCAGTTCTTC. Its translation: CASSIPGLPEEQFF.

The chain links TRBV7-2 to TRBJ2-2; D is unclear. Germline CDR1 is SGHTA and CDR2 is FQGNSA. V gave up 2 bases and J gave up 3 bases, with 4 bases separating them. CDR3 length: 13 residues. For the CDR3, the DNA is TGTGCCAGCAGCTTATCCTACACCGGGGAGCTGTTTTTT. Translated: CASSLSYTGELFF.

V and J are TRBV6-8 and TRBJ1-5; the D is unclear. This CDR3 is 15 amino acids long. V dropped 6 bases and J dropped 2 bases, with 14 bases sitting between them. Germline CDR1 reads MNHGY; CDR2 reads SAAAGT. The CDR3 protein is CASSLLMDGNQPQHF. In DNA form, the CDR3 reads TGTGCCAGCAGCCTTCTAATGGATGGCAATCAGCCCCAGCATTTT.

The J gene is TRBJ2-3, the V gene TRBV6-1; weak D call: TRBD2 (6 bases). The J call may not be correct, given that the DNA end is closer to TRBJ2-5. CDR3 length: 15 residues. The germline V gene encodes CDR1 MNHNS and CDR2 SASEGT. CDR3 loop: CASSEAVGGQETQYF. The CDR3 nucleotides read TGTGCCAGCAGTGAAGCGGTCGGGGGACAAGAGACCCAGTACTTC.

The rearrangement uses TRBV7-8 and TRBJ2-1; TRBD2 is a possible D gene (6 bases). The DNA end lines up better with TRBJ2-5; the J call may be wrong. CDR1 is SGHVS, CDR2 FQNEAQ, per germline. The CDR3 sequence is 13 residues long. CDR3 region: CASSFTGEETQYF. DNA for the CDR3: TGTGCCAGCAGCTTCACGGGGGAAGAGACCCAGTACTTC.

CDR3 loop: CASSLALAPSYNEQFF. Written as DNA, the CDR3 is TGTGCCAGCAGCTTAGCGCTAGCGCCCTCCTACAATGAGCAGTTCTTC. The chain links TRBV7-2 to TRBJ2-1; maybe TRBD2 (6 bases). This CDR3 region has 16 residues. Germline-derived CDR1 and CDR2 are SGHTA and FQGNSA. Trimming removed 0 bases at V and 0 bases at J, with 9 bases between.

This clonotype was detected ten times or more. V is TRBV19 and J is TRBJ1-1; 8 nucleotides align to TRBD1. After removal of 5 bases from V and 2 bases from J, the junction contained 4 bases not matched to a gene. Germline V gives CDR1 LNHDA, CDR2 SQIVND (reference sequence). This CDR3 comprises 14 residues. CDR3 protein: CASSRDRGNTEAFF. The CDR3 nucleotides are TGTGCCAGTAGTCGTGACAGGGGCAACACTGAAGCTTTCTTT. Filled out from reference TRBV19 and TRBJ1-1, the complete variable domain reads DGGITQSPKYLFRKEGQNVTLSCEQNLNHDAMYWYRQDPGQGLRLIYYSQIVNDFQKGDIAEGYSVSREKKESFPLTVTSAQKNPTAFYLCASSRDRGNTEAFFGQGTRLTVV.

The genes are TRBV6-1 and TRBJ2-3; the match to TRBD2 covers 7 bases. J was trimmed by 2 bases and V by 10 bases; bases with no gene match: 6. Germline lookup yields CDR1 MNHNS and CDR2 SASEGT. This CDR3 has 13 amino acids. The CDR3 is CATRETNTDTQYF. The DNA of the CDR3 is TGTGCCACGCGGGAGACCAACACAGATACGCAGTATTTT.

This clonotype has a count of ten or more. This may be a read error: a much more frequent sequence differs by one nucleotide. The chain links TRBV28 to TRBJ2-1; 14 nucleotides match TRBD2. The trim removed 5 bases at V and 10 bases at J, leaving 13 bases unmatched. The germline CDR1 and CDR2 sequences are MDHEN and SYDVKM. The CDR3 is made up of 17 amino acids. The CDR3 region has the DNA TGTGCCAGCAGTCCGCTCGGACTAGCGGGAGGAGTCTACGAGCAGTTCTTC. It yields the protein CASSPLGLAGGVYEQFF.

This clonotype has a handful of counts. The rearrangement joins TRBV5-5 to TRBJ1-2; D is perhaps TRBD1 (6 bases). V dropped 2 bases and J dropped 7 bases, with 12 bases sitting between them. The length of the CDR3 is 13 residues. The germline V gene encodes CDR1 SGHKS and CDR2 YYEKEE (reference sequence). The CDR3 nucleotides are TGTGCCAGCAGCTTATTGGGGGCCGGTGGCTACACCTTC. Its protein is CASSLLGAGGYTF.